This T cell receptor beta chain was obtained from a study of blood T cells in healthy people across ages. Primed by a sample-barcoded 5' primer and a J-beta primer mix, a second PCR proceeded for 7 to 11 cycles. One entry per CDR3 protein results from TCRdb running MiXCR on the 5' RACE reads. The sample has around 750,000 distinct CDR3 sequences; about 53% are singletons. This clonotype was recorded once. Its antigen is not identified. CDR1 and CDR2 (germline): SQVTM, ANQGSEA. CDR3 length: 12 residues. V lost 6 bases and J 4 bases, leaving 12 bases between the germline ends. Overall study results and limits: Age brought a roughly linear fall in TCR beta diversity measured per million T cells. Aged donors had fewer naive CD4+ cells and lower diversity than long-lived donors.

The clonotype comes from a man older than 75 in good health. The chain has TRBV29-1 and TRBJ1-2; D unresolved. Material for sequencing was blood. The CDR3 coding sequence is TGCAGCGTGGGAGAAGGGAGCTATGGCTACACCTTC. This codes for CSVGEGSYGYTF.